This record covers a single TCR beta chain. This sample stems from a study of regulatory T cells in long-lasting Graves disease. The time point denotes: persistent/refractory GD, antithyroid drugs over 5 years with positive TRAb. With RNA extracted from PBMCs as input, the TCR library was made. Germline CDR1 is SNHLY and CDR2 is FYNNEI. V was trimmed by 4 bases and J by 1 base, leaving 12 bases between them. This CDR3 is 15 amino acids long. The authors built TCR beta libraries using iRepertoire HTBI primers and Arm-PCR of CDR3 regions. TCRdb passed the multiplex PCR reads through MiXCR, listing each CDR3 protein once. The data contain approximately 500,000 distinct CDR3 sequences, roughly a fifth of them seen just once; the ten biggest clones take up around 7%.

The sequences come from peripheral blood mononuclear cells (PBMCs), collected when the disease was refractory, from a patient treated with antithyroid drugs. This TCR came from a female donor with Graves disease. The rearrangement uses TRBV2 and TRBJ2-3; D remains unclear. The CDR3 protein is CASSVRSQGTDTQYF. In DNA form, the CDR3 reads TGTGCCAGCAGTGTGAGATCGCAGGGCACAGATACGCAGTATTTT.